Detailed here is one T cell receptor beta chain. Trimming at V came to 4 bases and at J to 3 bases, leaving 7 bases not matched to a gene. The CDR3 is 16 residues long. Germline values: CDR1 MGHRA, CDR2 YSYEKL. The sample belongs to a study of technical replicates of blood from a handful of donors. The assay was immunoSEQ multiplex PCR, and TCRdb's table has in-frame clones only and misses some. Of 65,000 to 80,000 clones listed, roughly 93% were seen once; the top ten hold around 0.38%. This sequence originates from a human donor in good health. The V call is TRBV4-1, the J call TRBJ2-2, with 8 bases identical to TRBD2. Sequenced input: T cells isolated from PBMCs. CDR3 sequence: CASSPASGLDTGELFF. CDR3 sequence (DNA): TGCGCCAGCAGCCCCGCTAGCGGGTTAGACACCGGGGAGCTGTTTTTT.